This TCR beta chain stems from a study of early T cells in non-severe SARS-CoV-2 infection. Study summary: Sequenced bulk RNA came from whole blood that was unsorted, and chains were unpaired. Study-level points and caveats: Private and CD4 specificities were missed by VDJdb matching, skewed to anti-spike CD8.

Per germline, CDR1 MNHNY and CDR2 SVGAGI (reference sequence). Trimming shortened V by 4 bases and J by 3 bases, and 10 bases separated the two germline ends. CDR3 size: 13 residues. Unique molecular identifiers tagged individual cDNA molecules. TCRdb called the 5' RACE reads again in MiXCR, with one record for every CDR3 protein. Of roughly 100,000 distinct CDR3 sequences listed, roughly 14% are singletons. There are a few counts of this clonotype. Its antigen is not identified. The sequenced sample consisted of whole blood. The V gene is TRBV6-6, the J gene TRBJ2-7, with D perhaps matching TRBD1 (6 bases). This clonotype was sampled from an adult who was a healthcare worker with PCR-confirmed SARS-CoV-2 infection or an uninfected control (not recorded which). CDR3: CASSFGQIYEQYF. CDR3 coding DNA: TGTGCCAGCAGTTTCGGACAGATCTACGAGCAGTACTTC.